This T cell receptor beta chain was retrieved from a study of T cells after yellow fever vaccination. The table lists this clonotype with a few counts. An end of the junction does not agree with germline; a read error may underlie this. Each CDR3 protein gets one entry after TCRdb re-called the 5' RACE reads with MiXCR. The top ten clones hold roughly a fifth of a sample with about 320,000 distinct CDR3 sequences, about 4.5% of them seen once. CDR3 size: 11 residues. This TCR was sampled from a man between 18 and 29 years old who received the YFV17D yellow fever vaccine. The material sequenced was PBMCs, taken 15 days after the yellow fever booster vaccination. The genes are TRBV12-3 or TRBV12-4 and TRBJ2-7, with D perhaps being TRBD1 or TRBD2 (6 bases each). The CDR3 nucleotides read TGTGCCAGCACCCAGAGGGGGGAATTCAGTTTC. Protein sequence: CASTQRGEFSF.